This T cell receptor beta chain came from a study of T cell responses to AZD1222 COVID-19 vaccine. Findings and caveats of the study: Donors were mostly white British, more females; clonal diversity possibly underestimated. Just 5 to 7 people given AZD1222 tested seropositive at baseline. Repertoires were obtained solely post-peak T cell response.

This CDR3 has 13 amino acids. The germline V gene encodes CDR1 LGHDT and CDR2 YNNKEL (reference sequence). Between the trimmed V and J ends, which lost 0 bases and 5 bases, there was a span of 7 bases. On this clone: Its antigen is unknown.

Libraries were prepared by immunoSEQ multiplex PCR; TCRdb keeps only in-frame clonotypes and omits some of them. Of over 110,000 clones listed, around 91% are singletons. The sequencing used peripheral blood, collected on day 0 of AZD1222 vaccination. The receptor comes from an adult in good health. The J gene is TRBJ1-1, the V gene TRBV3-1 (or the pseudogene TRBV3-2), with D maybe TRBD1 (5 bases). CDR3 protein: CASSQEGETEAFF. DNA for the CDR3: TGTGCCAGCAGCCAAGAGGGGGAGACTGAAGCTTTCTTT.